The 20 T cell receptor beta chains given below trace back to one sample, sequenced in a study of human T cells and chemical hapten exposure (dated by TCRdb to the early 2020s). The library was made by RACE. The sequencer listed for this sample is NextSeq 500. TCRdb ran its own pipeline on the public reads, namely fastp trimming at Q25 and MiXCR clone calling, and kept in-frame beta chains. One record per CDR3 amino acid sequence lists the most common genes and DNA. Within this sample are 270,000 or so distinct CDR3 sequences, with almost 8% of them counted one time only. Roughly 1.2% of the sample is in the top ten clones. Read against the paper, the sample's time point label means: pre-sensitization, week 0. The meaning of the sample's treatment or condition label: therapeutic diphenylcyclopropenone sensitization with weekly scalp DPC. Specimen: whole blood, collected in connection with sensitization to the hapten diphenylcyclopropenone (DPC). The receptor source for this set is a young man with alopecia areata. Some clones in this sample may be carry-over from other donors' samples.

This clonotype has a handful of counts. The chain joins TRBV3-1 to TRBJ1-2; 7 positions match TRBD1. The CDR3 length is 15 residues. Germline CDR1 reads LGHDT; CDR2 reads YNNKEL (reference sequence). Unmatched junction bases numbered 10, after V lost 1 base and J lost 8 bases. The CDR3 is CASSQGGNRGSGYTF. Written as DNA, the CDR3 is TGTGCCAGCAGCCAAGGGGGGAACAGGGGAAGCGGCTACACCTTC.

This clonotype was detected many times. The rearrangement uses TRBV28 and TRBJ2-1, with D perhaps matching TRBD1 (5 bases). V shed 7 bases and J shed 0 bases, with 16 bases lying between them. The CDR3 spans 16 residues. Germline assignment: CDR1 MDHEN and CDR2 SYDVKM. For the CDR3, the DNA is TGTGCCAGCAAAAATAGGTGGGGCTACTCCTACAATGAGCAGTTCTTC. Its translation: CASKNRWGYSYNEQFF.

This clonotype was seen ten or more times. The V and J genes are TRBV7-2 and TRBJ1-1, with D possibly matching TRBD1 (5 bases). From germline, CDR1 is SGHTA and CDR2 FQGNSA. V gave up 5 bases and J gave up 5 bases, with 15 bases separating them. The CDR3 runs to 14 residues. DNA of the CDR3: TGTGCCAGCAGCCAGGGACTCACTTGGACTGAAGCTTTCTTT. Amino acid sequence: CASSQGLTWTEAFF.

This clonotype showed up just a few times. The genes are TRBV27 and TRBJ2-1; 8 nucleotides agree with TRBD1. The CDR3 length is 17 residues. The V gene end was trimmed by 7 bases and the J gene end by 0 bases; junction bases not matched to a gene: 11. From germline, CDR1 is MNHEY and CDR2 SMNVEV (reference sequence). CDR3: CASTSTDRGSSYNEQFF. As DNA, the CDR3 is TGTGCCAGCACCTCCACCGACAGGGGCAGCTCCTACAATGAGCAGTTCTTC.

This clonotype appeared many times. The chain recombines TRBV3-1 with TRBJ1-1; D perhaps matches TRBD1 (5 bases). The CDR3 covers 18 residues. Germline loops: CDR1 LGHDT, CDR2 YNNKEL (reference sequence). V shed 1 base and J shed 0 bases, with 18 bases lying between them. The CDR3 loop reads CASSQVGQVLSMNTEAFF. The DNA of the CDR3 is TGTGCCAGCAGCCAAGTGGGGCAGGTCCTTTCCATGAACACTGAAGCTTTCTTT.

In this sample, this clonotype turned up a few times. CDR3 region: CASSFWSTGRVYGYTF. CDR3 in DNA: TGTGCCAGCAGCTTTTGGTCGACAGGGCGGGTCTATGGCTACACCTTC. The chain employs TRBV7-9 and TRBJ1-2, with 7 bases fitting TRBD1. The CDR3 consists of 16 residues. The ends lost 3 bases at V and 4 bases at J; junction bases unmatched: 11. CDR1 is SEHNR, CDR2 FQNEAQ, per germline (reference sequence).

This clonotype was counted at least ten times. V and J are TRBV5-5 and TRBJ1-5, with D perhaps matching TRBD1 (6 bases). Germline V gene data show CDR1 as SGHKS and CDR2 as YYEKEE (reference sequence). The ends were cut back, 4 bases at V and 6 bases at J, with 14 bases in the middle. The CDR3 is made up of 14 amino acids. The CDR3 DNA is TGTGCCAGCAGCCCGGGACAAGGAGGTCAGCCCCAGCATTTT. Translation: CASSPGQGGQPQHF.

This clonotype was counted between two and nine times. This chain uses TRBV7-9 with TRBJ1-3; D remains ambiguous. This CDR3 contains 14 residues. Trimming pared 1 base from V and 4 bases from J, leaving 8 bases between. Germline V lookup: CDR1 SEHNR, CDR2 FQNEAQ (reference sequence). Here the CDR3 reads CASSLVMAGNTIYF. In nucleotides, the CDR3 is TGTGCCAGCAGCTTAGTTATGGCAGGAAACACCATATATTTT.

V usage is TRBV5-5 and J usage is TRBJ2-1; 13 bases align to TRBD2. The CDR3 sequence is 19 residues long. Germline V gives CDR1 SGHKS, CDR2 YYEKEE (reference sequence). Unmatched junction bases numbered 10, after V lost 4 bases and J lost 0 bases. The CDR3 DNA sequence: TGTGCCAGCAGCACCGGACTAGCGGGGGTGCTTCTCTCCTACAATGAGCAGTTCTTC. As protein: CASSTGLAGVLLSYNEQFF.

The CDR3 reads CASSHLELFF. The CDR3 bases are TGTGCCAGCAGTCACCTCGAGCTGTTTTTT. The V and J genes are TRBV28 and TRBJ2-2; D is uncertain. Trimming left V 5 bases short and J 11 bases short, with 6 bases between. This CDR3 comprises 10 residues. Per the germline V gene, CDR1 is MDHEN and CDR2 is SYDVKM.

The sample holds a few counts of this clonotype. The rearrangement links TRBV5-5 to TRBJ2-7; tentatively, D is TRBD1 (6 bases). The CDR3 is 12 amino acids. V lost 1 base and J 11 bases, leaving 13 bases between the germline ends. The V gene's germline CDR1 is SGHKS and CDR2 YYEKEE (reference sequence). This CDR3 reads CASSLIQGREYV. CDR3 nucleotide sequence: TGTGCCAGCAGCTTGATCCAGGGGCGCGAGTACGTC.

The J gene is TRBJ2-7, the V gene TRBV4-3; no definite D call. Germline CDR1 LGHNA, CDR2 YSLEER. The CDR3 spans 14 residues. V lost 0 bases and J lost 5, with 11 bases in between. This chain's CDR3 is CASSQDRNLNEQYF. As DNA, the CDR3 is TGCGCCAGCAGCCAAGATCGCAACTTAAACGAGCAGTACTTC.

This clonotype was detected only a few times. The V gene is TRBV7-9, the J gene TRBJ2-3; 9 nucleotides line up with TRBD2. The CDR3 has 16 amino acids. Looked up from germline, CDR1 is SEHNR and CDR2 is FQNEAQ (reference sequence). With 3 bases clipped from V and 2 bases from J, the junction kept 6 bases outside the gene matches. The DNA of the CDR3 is TGTGCCAGCAGCTTTAATCTAGCGGGGTACACAGATACGCAGTATTTT. Its translation is CASSFNLAGYTDTQYF.

This clonotype has only a few counts. The V and J genes are TRBV18 and TRBJ2-3; D ambiguous. Trimming removed 10 bases at V and 6 bases at J, with 14 bases between. Germline V gives CDR1 KGHSH, CDR2 LQKENI. The CDR3 runs to 12 residues. The CDR3 coding sequence is TGTGCCACCCGATTTGGACGGGATACGCAGTATTTT. Translation: CATRFGRDTQYF.

The chain couples TRBV20-1 to TRBJ2-7; D could derive from TRBD1 or TRBD2 (5 bases each). Per germline, CDR1 DFQATT and CDR2 SNEGSKA (reference sequence). The V and J ends lost 7 bases and 6 bases respectively, with 22 bases between them. CDR3 size: 14 residues. The CDR3 region has the DNA TGCAGTGGTAGGGGCGCATCAGCGGAGAGCGAGCAGTACTTC. Its protein product is CSGRGASAESEQYF.

This clonotype has ten or more counts. V is TRBV2 and J is TRBJ2-1; TRBD1 aligns across 10 bases. The CDR3 sequence is 15 residues long. The V gene end was trimmed by 4 bases and the J gene end by 5 bases; junction bases not matched to a gene: 5. CDR1 is SNHLY, CDR2 FYNNEI, per germline. CDR3: CASSAEGQGNNEQFF. CDR3 sequence (DNA): TGTGCCAGCAGTGCGGAGGGACAGGGGAACAATGAGCAGTTCTTC. The full variable domain, completed using reference TRBV2 and TRBJ2-1, is EPEVTQTPSHQVTQMGQEVILRCVPISNHLYFYWYRQILGQKVEFLVSFYNNEISEKSEIFDDQFSVERPDGSNFTLKIRSTKLEDSAMYFCASSAEGQGNNEQFFGPGTRLTVL.

This clonotype has more than one count but fewer than ten. The rearrangement links TRBV12-3 or TRBV12-4 to TRBJ2-1; 7 nucleotides agree with TRBD2. This CDR3 contains 13 residues. Trimming at V came to 8 bases and at J to 9 bases, leaving 10 bases not matched to a gene. The CDR3 is CASGASGGREQFF. For the CDR3, the DNA is TGTGCCAGCGGAGCTAGCGGAGGACGTGAGCAGTTCTTC.

This clonotype came up many times. The chain combines TRBV12-3 or TRBV12-4 with TRBJ2-7; D gene unclear. The V end was cut by 6 bases, the J end by 6 bases, with 15 bases between. The CDR3 has 13 residues. CDR3 bases: TGTGCCAGCAGCCATTCGAATTCGGGCGAGCAGTACTTC. Translation: CASSHSNSGEQYF.

There are many counts of this clonotype. This rearrangement joins TRBV12-3 or TRBV12-4 to TRBJ2-2; D is possibly TRBD2 (6 bases). CDR3 length equals 13 residues. The V and J ends lost 5 bases and 7 bases respectively, with 11 bases between them. The CDR3 spells CASSPGGRGELFF. The CDR3 bases are TGTGCCAGCAGTCCCGGGGGACGCGGGGAGCTGTTTTTT.

This clonotype was recorded at least ten times. The chain couples TRBV20-1 to TRBJ1-2; 7 nucleotides match TRBD1. CDR1 is DFQATT, CDR2 SNEGSKA, per germline (reference sequence). There are 12 residues in the CDR3. After removal of 6 bases from V and 5 bases from J, the junction contained 6 bases not matched to a gene. The CDR3 region has the DNA TGCAGTGCACATACAGGGGTTTATGGCTACACCTTC. This gives the protein CSAHTGVYGYTF.